Presented here are 8 T cell receptor beta chains from one specimen sequenced in a study of T cell repertoires in cytomegalovirus infection. Each CDR3 protein is one row after TCRdb ran MiXCR on the reads. The repertoire holds about 900,000 distinct CDR3 sequences, with approximately 33% as singletons. Antigens for these TCRs are unknown. The sample in question was cultured CD8+ T cells from PBMCs, obtained from culture after CMV antigen stimulation. The source of these receptors is a human donor in good health (CMV status not recorded). Some clones in this sample may be carry-over from other donors' samples.

The J gene is TRBJ1-2, the V gene TRBV7-8; tentatively, D is TRBD1 (5 bases). Germline-derived CDR1 and CDR2 are SGHVS and FQNEAQ. Between the trimmed V and J ends, which lost 5 bases and 6 bases, there was a span of 13 bases. The CDR3 is 13 residues long. CDR3 sequence reads: CASSPHRGDGYTF. The CDR3 DNA reads TGTGCCAGCAGCCCCCACCGGGGGGATGGCTACACCTTC.

The V gene is TRBV7-9, the J gene TRBJ2-5; D uncertain. V was trimmed by 2 bases and J by 4 bases, leaving 5 bases between them. The germline V gene encodes CDR1 SEHNR and CDR2 FQNEAQ (reference sequence). This CDR3 region has 12 residues. For the CDR3, the DNA is TGTGCCAGCAGCTTATATTCAGAGACCCAGTACTTC. Residues: CASSLYSETQYF.

The chain links TRBV15 to TRBJ1-4; D gene unclear. The germline V gene has CDR1 LNHNV and CDR2 YYDKDF (reference sequence). CDR3 length: 14 residues. V lost 0 bases and J 8 bases, leaving 10 bases between the germline ends. The CDR3 protein is CATSRELAREKLFF. The CDR3 DNA sequence: TGTGCCACCAGCAGAGAATTGGCCAGAGAAAAACTGTTTTTT.

This clonotype was detected ten times or more. The chain carries TRBV7-6 and TRBJ1-2; D is unresolved. This CDR3 spans 13 amino acids. In germline, CDR1 is SGHVS, CDR2 FNYEAQ. The germline V and J ends were trimmed by 5 bases and 5 bases, with 12 bases remaining between them. The CDR3 coding sequence is TGTGCCAGCAGCACTTCAGAAGGTTATGGCTACACCTTC. Translating it yields CASSTSEGYGYTF.

This clonotype was seen ten or more times. The chain employs TRBV7-6 and TRBJ2-1, with D possibly being TRBD1 or TRBD2 (6 bases each). The CDR3 length is 14 residues. V lost 1 base and J lost 8, with 12 bases in between. CDR1 is SGHVS and CDR2 is FNYEAQ in the germline V gene. CDR3 bases: TGTGCCAGCAGCTTAGAGGGGGGAGGCTATGAGCAGTTCTTC. Translated: CASSLEGGGYEQFF.

In its sample, this clonotype was seen many times. The CDR3 region has the DNA TGTGCCAGCAGCTTAGCTTGGGGAGGGGCTCAAACCAAAAACATTCAGTACTTC. Encoded protein: CASSLAWGGAQTKNIQYF. This rearrangement joins TRBV7-9 to TRBJ2-4, with 7 bases lining up with TRBD2. The CDR3 sequence is 18 residues long. Germline V gene data show CDR1 as SEHNR and CDR2 as FQNEAQ (reference sequence). Losses at the gene ends were 0 bases for V and 2 bases for J; bases not matched to a gene: 10.

This clonotype was picked up a small number of times. The chain uses TRBV7-9 and TRBJ1-2; 7 bases are shared with TRBD1. From germline, CDR1 is SEHNR and CDR2 FQNEAQ (reference sequence). The CDR3 is 14 amino acids. Germline trimming cut 4 bases from V and 3 bases from J; bases unmatched to any gene: 5. The CDR3 coding sequence is TGTGCCAGCAGCTCTACAGGGGTGGACTATGGCTACACCTTC. It specifies CASSSTGVDYGYTF.

The genes are TRBV29-1 and TRBJ1-2, with D possibly TRBD1 on 5 matching bases. The V gene lost 4 bases and the J gene lost 3 bases, with 9 bases spanning the gap. This CDR3 is 12 amino acids long. Germline V gives CDR1 SQVTM, CDR2 ANQGSEA. This chain's CDR3 is CSVVWGDYGYTF. The CDR3 bases are TGCAGCGTTGTTTGGGGGGACTATGGCTACACCTTC.